The following is a T cell receptor beta chain sequence with its context. Cohort placement rested on clinical history that participants reported themselves. The sample comes from a study of blood T cell repertoires in COVID-19. About the study: Spain, Italy and the United States supplied samples that represented acute and convalescent COVID-19. The analysed material was cDNA or gDNA that came from T cells, B-cell-depleted T cells, or PBMCs.

V lost 6 bases and J 0 bases, leaving 20 bases between the germline ends. CDR1 LNHDA and CDR2 SQIVND come from the germline V gene (reference sequence). This CDR3 region has 18 residues. Original handling: The authors estimated nucleated cell counts from reference gene primer amplification. Sequencing was performed with immunoSEQ multiplex PCR; in TCRdb, only in-frame clones are kept and a portion is missing. The V and J calls and clone size come from that table; D and trimming were worked out from the DNA. Found here are some 290,000 clones, approximately 91% of them singletons; the top ten hold 2.3%.

The clonotype comes from a woman aged 40 to 50 with acute COVID-19. The sample taken for sequencing was PBMCs or T cells enriched from blood (not recorded which). This chain uses TRBV19 with TRBJ2-2; tentatively, D is TRBD1 (5 bases). As DNA, the CDR3 is TGTGCCAGTAGACGTTCGGGCCAAGGGGTAACGAACACCGGGGAGCTGTTTTTT. Residues: CASRRSGQGVTNTGELFF.